This T cell receptor (beta chain) was recorded in a study of T-cell memory formation after mild COVID-19 (dated by TCRdb to about 2021). About the investigation overall: TCR sequence clusters from the two donors were found to be largely donor specific. In two donors, T-cell clones that expanded and contracted after mild COVID-19 were followed by sequencing TCRalpha and TCRbeta repertoires longitudinally. The cohort comprised two young, previously healthy adult volunteers, one female and one male. What the study reported, not specific to this receptor: Some responding clones were detected in pre-infection memory, which suggested that pre-existing cross-reactive memory T cells had joined the SARS-CoV-2 response. Only a couple of mild cases were covered by the study, and larger cohorts that include severe cases with pre-infection samples were considered necessary. Contracting CD4+ clones turned up mainly in the CM and EM memory subsets, whereas EMRA was where CD8+ clones were enriched. Balanced CD4/CD8 phenotypes were observed for clones contracting from day 15 to 85, whereas a bias towards CD4+ was observed for a second wave of clones expanding from day 15 to 37. SARS-CoV-2 specificity of the second-wave clones peaking on day 37 was not confirmed.

The germline V gene specifies SGHTA as CDR1 and FQGNSA as CDR2. CDR3 length: 13 amino acids, cysteine to phenylalanine. Of all the DNA, just the CDR3 is kept, 39 bases in frame from base 1. V is clipped by 5 bases and J by 3 bases, and the sequence between their germline boundaries is 11 bases long. PBMCs were isolated by Ficoll-Paque density gradient centrifugation. Sequencing was performed on an Illumina NovaSeq 6000. TCRalpha and TCRbeta cDNA libraries were constructed by 5'RACE with constant-segment primers, with sample barcodes and unique molecular identifiers being introduced. Trizol reagent was used to extract RNA from every sample. Amplification of the libraries took two PCR steps, and the second step added a second sample barcode plus Illumina TruSeq adapters. Libraries were sequenced on an Illumina NovaSeq with 2 x 150 bp paired-end reads. In the source study's methods: The reads were demultiplexed and collapsed into UMI-guided consensus sequences using migec v1.2.7. With mixcr v2.1.11, UMI consensuses were aligned to TRA and TRB V and J templates and assembled into clonotypes. Expanded or contracted clonotypes were those called significant by both edgeR and NoisET, with noise models trained on biological replicates. For edgeR calls, the thresholds were a false discovery rate-adjusted p below 0.01 and a log2 fold-change of 1. As an exploratory analysis of dynamics, max-normalized trajectories of the 1000 most abundant clonotypes were examined with PCA combined with hierarchical clustering. Each responding clone was given a CD4 or CD8 phenotype based on the CD4+ and CD8+ repertoires, which had been sequenced separately. The public reads were quality trimmed at Q25 with fastp and then assembled into clones with MiXCR by TCRdb, keeping productive beta chains. Each record represents a unique CDR3 protein, reported with the most common genes and DNA among its rows. The V and J calls shown here were made by TCRdb, not taken from the authors' results. Counted in this sample were roughly 380,000 distinct CDR3 sequences; around 28% of them appeared once. The leading ten clones occupy less than 15% of the sample.

A remark on this clonotype: No cognate antigen has been identified for it. Base-call qualities are not available, and no considerably larger clone is one nucleotide away.

This clonotype was sampled from an adult woman who had mild COVID-19 (a few samples of this study predate the infection). The sample titles of this study are shuffled in the database, so cell type and time point are left out; the donor was told from shared clones. The chain links TRBV7-2 with TRBJ2-7; TRBD1 is a weak D gene call, 5 bases matching. The sequenced sample was PBMCs or a T cell subset sorted from them (not recorded which). The nucleotide sequence is TGTGCCAGCAGCCCCTCCCAGGGCTACGAGCAGTACTTC. The translation is CASSPSQGYEQYF.